The sequence of this TCR beta chain was determined in a study of blood T cell repertoires in COVID-19. The overall study: Spain, Italy and the United States supplied samples that represented acute and convalescent COVID-19. The cDNA or gDNA used as material had been derived from T cells, B-cell-depleted T cells, or PBMCs.

Source study methods: Reference gene primer amplification in the assay estimated nucleated cell counts. Method: immunoSEQ multiplex PCR; TCRdb's copy keeps in-frame clones and lacks some. That table gives V, J and clone size, and the DNA gave D and trimming. The sample includes nearly 80,000 clones, roughly four fifths of them seen just once. V dropped 8 bases and J dropped 1; count of bases not matched to a gene: 8. CDR3 length: 16 residues. Per germline, CDR1 LNHDA and CDR2 SQIVND (reference sequence). Sequencing input: peripheral blood. V gene TRBV19 combines with J gene TRBJ1-5; 10 positions match TRBD1. The source is a woman aged 70-85 years with acute or convalescent COVID-19. The CDR3 sequence: CASEPRTGGSNQPQHF. The CDR3 DNA reads as TGTGCCAGTGAACCTCGGACAGGGGGGAGCAATCAGCCCCAGCATTTT.